This T cell receptor beta chain came from a study of shared clonotypes between healthy human individuals (dated by TCRdb to 2019 to 2021). The study in broad terms: A few men and a couple of women, aged 18 to 49 years, made up the cohort. For each donor, CD4 naive and CD4 memory were each given three plates, CD8 naive was given two plates, and CD8 memory was given one plate. To estimate repertoire size and how much clonotypes are shared between individuals, the study performed deep sequencing of blood TCR repertoires from about 5 healthy adults. To increase sequencing depth and limit assay-specific biases, TCR repertoire library preparation and sequencing were carried out by different laboratories using diverse techniques. Each donor's leukapheresis produced roughly between about 0.8 and 10 billion PBMCs.

CD8 naive samples were CD45RO-negative cells positively selected for CCR7, giving a CD45RA+CCR7+ population that excluded TemRA cells. Donors were healthy HIV-negative adults with no recently reported acute infections or vaccinations. All donors were Caucasian adults living in Nashville, Tennessee, USA. Blood was collected by leukapheresis, and PBMCs were isolated by Ficoll-Histopaque density gradient centrifugation and then cryopreserved in liquid nitrogen vapor phase. Analytical flow cytometry was used to check the purity and quantity of each magnetically sorted T cell population. Genomic DNA was isolated from every sorted fraction and measured by UV absorbance on a Nanodrop 2000c. Looking up the germline V gene (reference sequence) yields CDR1 SGHNT and CDR2 YYREEE. The CDR3 goes from the cysteine to the phenylalanine over 15 residues. The retained sequence is limited to the CDR3, 45 bases, with the frame set at the first base. Relative to germline, V is 1 base shorter and J is 8 bases shorter, with 15 bases between their ends.

Overall study results and their limits: Based on pairwise subsampling, the degree of clonotype sharing among donors was expected to be affected by sequencing depth. Sampling was limited to blood, and TCR repertoires in tissue likely differ from TCR repertoires in blood. When a handful of donors were compared, the shared fraction of clonotypes was around 4.6% for naive CD4, 3% to 4% for naive CD8, 2.3% for memory CD4, and 0.35% to 0.5% for memory CD8. Naive subsets generally had larger estimated clonotype richness than memory subsets did. Clonotypes shared by all four sorted-subset donors showed higher generation probabilities than non-shared clonotypes. Because the study included a small number of donors, the genetic and exposure-history diversity represented was limited. Even with the large sequencing depth, rarefaction of the sorted-subset datasets indicated that sequencing was incomplete.

TCR CDR3 regions were amplified from genomic DNA by multiplex PCR using the deep immunoSEQ assay. For each cell subset, the extracted genomic DNA was distributed evenly across all wells of several immunoSEQ 96-well plates, and each plate served as one replicate. For sorted subsets, 200 ng of genomic DNA, equivalent to 25,000 to 35,000 T cell genomes, went into each replicate PCR. Purified libraries were measured with a Qubit 3.0 fluorometer, size-checked on a Bioanalyzer 2100, and measured again with the KAPA Library Quantification kit. Each immunoSEQ 96-well plate was sequenced on its own single-read 150-cycle Illumina NextSeq 550 flow cell. In the source study's methods: The immunoSEQ output contained only junctional sequences without quality scores, so filtering could not match that applied to full-length reads. To assign V/J genes and CDR3, sequences were annotated using PyIR, a Python wrapper for IgBLAST v1.9, with IMGT germline references. Reads were filtered out if the reads had weak V/J assignments (E-value above 1e-6), no CDR3, stop codons, out-of-frame junctions, or ambiguous translated residues. V3J clonotypes were defined as sequences sharing an identical inferred V gene, J gene, and CDR3 amino acid sequence. Percentage overlap between repertoires was calculated by dividing the number of shared unique clonotypes by the size of the smaller repertoire. Three approaches were used to assess repertoire richness: RTK rarefaction, the Chao1 estimator, and Recon v2.1 estimates of unobserved clonotypes. Generation probabilities for all TCRbeta clonotypes obtained by the gDNA method from a handful of donors were computed using OLGA. The table comes from immuneACCESS by way of TCRdb, which keeps in-frame sequences with V and J called. Part of the clones is missing from these tables; in studies checked, under half for an unresolved V gene and the rest for unknown reasons. V, J and clone size were drawn from that table, and D and trimming were deduced from the DNA. For this sample there are about 2.1 million clones; 85% to 95% appear just once. The ten largest clones add up to under 2% of the sample.

As concerns this clone: Its cognate antigen has yet to be identified. One base away there is no much larger clone; base qualities are not given.

The sequence came from a man between 18 and 29 years old in good health. Some clones in this sample may be carry-over from other donors' samples. The sample consisted of naive CD8+ T cells from PBMCs. What the cell subset or site label conveys for this sample: CD45RA+CCR7+. The rearrangement combines TRBV5-4 with TRBJ2-2; the D gene is not confidently resolved. DNA sequence: TGTGCCAGCAGCTTGATTCAGGTGACGAGAGGGGAGCTGTTTTTT. It translates as CASSLIQVTRGELFF. Beyond the CDR3, the reference TRBV5-4 and TRBJ2-2 genes provide the residues; the full variable domain reads: ETGVTQSPTHLIKTRGQQVTLRCSSQSGHNTVSWYQQALGQGPQFIFQYYREEENGRGNFPPRFSGLQFPNYSSELNVNALELDDSALYLCASSLIQVTRGELFFGEGSRLTVL.